This is a list of T cell receptor beta chains from one sample in a study of vaccination and CD4 T cells after COVID-19. TCRdb called the PCR reads again in MiXCR, with one record for every CDR3 protein. The sample has just over 35,000 distinct CDR3 sequences; 35% to 45% are singletons. The source material was CD4+ T cells from blood, sampled about 7 months after SARS-CoV-2 vaccination. These receptors were obtained from a human donor who had recovered from COVID-19. The CDR3 runs from the conserved cysteine through the conserved F or W. The D gene is left open where the match is weak. The size of a clone is reported for some rows only, either as once, few or many, or as a class for expanded clones.

d_call j_call v_call clone_size cdr3_aa cdr3_nt
NA TRBJ2-1 TRBV20-1 few CSAGRGSSYNEQFF TGCAGTGCTGGGAGGGGGAGCTCCTACAATGAGCAGTTCTTC
TRBD2 TRBJ2-1 TRBV28 few CASSPAGGINNEQFF TGTGCCAGCAGCCCGGCGGGAGGGATCAACAATGAGCAGTTCTTC
NA TRBJ2-5 TRBV28 NA CASSSPPSGEETQYF TGTGCCAGCAGTTCCCCACCTAGTGGGGAAGAGACCCAGTACTTC
NA TRBJ2-3 TRBV20-1 NA CSATSAGTQYF TGCAGTGCCACCTCAGCGGGTACGCAGTATTTT
NA TRBJ2-7 TRBV27 NA CASSLQGAYEQYF TGTGCCAGCAGTCTCCAAGGAGCCTACGAGCAGTACTTC
NA TRBJ1-5 TRBV7-2 few CASSLVHGGNQPQHF TGTGCCAGCAGCTTAGTCCACGGGGGCAATCAGCCCCAGCATTTT
NA TRBJ2-7 TRBV5-1 NA CASSSGPWQDEQYF TGCGCCAGCAGCTCGGGACCCTGGCAGGACGAGCAGTACTTC
TRBD2 TRBJ2-1 TRBV6-1 NA CASRPQGWRENEQFF TGTGCCAGCAGACCCCAGGGCTGGCGGGAGAATGAGCAGTTCTTC
NA TRBJ1-1 TRBV2 NA CASSPDSNTEAFF TGTGCCAGCAGTCCCGACAGTAACACTGAAGCTTTCTTT
TRBD2 TRBJ2-7 TRBV20-1 few CSARPPGLAISYEQYF TGCAGTGCTAGACCGCCGGGACTAGCGATTTCCTACGAGCAGTACTTC
NA TRBJ2-1 TRBV6-5 few CASSYSITGMSPNEQFF TGTGCCAGCAGTTACTCGATTACCGGGATGTCGCCAAATGAGCAGTTCTTC
NA TRBJ1-2 TRBV15 few CATSSDGSQRGYTF TGTGCCACCAGCAGTGATGGAAGCCAGCGCGGCTACACCTTC
TRBD2 TRBJ2-5 TRBV7-2 NA CASSLWASGSAETQYF TGTGCCAGCAGCTTATGGGCGAGCGGGAGTGCGGAGACCCAGTACTTC
TRBD1 TRBJ2-4 TRBV24-1 few CATSEADRGPQYF TGTGCCACCAGTGAGGCGGACAGGGGGCCCCAGTACTTC
NA TRBJ2-3 TRBV7-3 few CASSLMGTDTQYF TGTGCCAGCAGCTTAATGGGAACAGATACGCAGTATTTT
NA TRBJ2-7 TRBV6-5 few CASSFPGDEQYF TGTGCCAGCAGTTTTCCGGGGGACGAGCAGTACTTC
TRBD2 TRBJ2-7 TRBV20-1 few CSARAQREVSYEQYF TGCAGTGCTAGAGCACAGCGGGAGGTATCCTACGAGCAGTACTTC
NA TRBJ1-1 TRBV7-9 few CASSLGGRNTEAFF TGTGCCAGCAGCTTAGGGGGGAGGAACACTGAAGCTTTCTTT
NA TRBJ2-1 TRBV19 NA CASSILRNPYNEQFF TGTGCCAGTAGTATCCTAAGGAACCCATACAATGAGCAGTTCTTC
TRBD1 TRBJ1-6 TRBV27 medium-sized CASGQGFSPLHF TGTGCCAGCGGACAGGGTTTTTCACCCCTCCACTTT
TRBD1 TRBJ2-7 TRBV5-1 NA CAKMRDRCYEQYF TGCGCCAAAATGCGGGACAGGTGCTACGAGCAGTACTTC
TRBD2 TRBJ2-1 TRBV12-3/TRBV12-4 NA CASSFGTSGSSYNEQFF TGTGCCAGCAGTTTTGGGACTAGCGGGAGTTCTTACAATGAGCAGTTCTTC
NA TRBJ2-3 TRBV6-1 NA CASTLRGSTDTQYF TGTGCCAGCACCCTTCGGGGAAGCACAGATACGCAGTATTTT
TRBD1 TRBJ1-5 TRBV6-4 NA CASSAQGGQGNQPQHF TGTGCCAGCAGTGCCCAGGGTGGACAGGGCAATCAGCCCCAGCATTTT
TRBD1 TRBJ1-5 TRBV27 NA CASSPISDRGRGQPQHF TGTGCCAGCAGTCCGATTTCTGACAGGGGGCGAGGACAGCCCCAGCATTTT
NA TRBJ2-5 TRBV11-2 NA CASSLDNGNQETQYF TGTGCCAGCAGCTTAGATAACGGTAACCAAGAGACCCAGTACTTC
TRBD1 TRBJ2-3 TRBV20-1 NA CSARGRRGDTQYF TGCAGTGCTAGAGGTCGCAGGGGGGATACGCAGTATTTT
NA TRBJ2-7 TRBV15 once CATSRGNYGQYF TGTGCCACCAGCAGAGGGAACTACGGGCAGTACTTC
NA TRBJ1-2 TRBV27 NA CASSLTVNYGYTF TGTGCCAGCAGTTTAACGGTAAACTATGGCTACACCTTC
NA TRBJ1-6 TRBV12-3/TRBV12-4 NA CASSLVGGGQSPLHF TGTGCCAGCAGTTTAGTCGGGGGTGGTCAATCACCCCTCCACTTT
NA TRBJ1-6 TRBV20-1 many CSARDREGNSPLHF TGCAGTGCTAGAGATCGGGAGGGGAATTCACCCCTCCACTTT
NA TRBJ1-1 TRBV25-1 few CASSEIGGYNTEAFF TGTGCCAGCAGTGAAATCGGGGGATATAACACTGAAGCTTTCTTT
NA TRBJ1-5 TRBV10-3 few CAISREETNQPQHF TGTGCCATCAGTCGAGAGGAGACAAATCAGCCCCAGCATTTT
TRBD2 TRBJ2-1 TRBV6-1 NA CASGWREPYEQFF TGTGCCAGCGGATGGCGGGAGCCCTATGAGCAGTTCTTC
NA TRBJ2-1 TRBV28 once CASSSRELSEQFF TGTGCCAGCAGTTCCCGGGAGTTGAGTGAGCAGTTCTTC
TRBD1 TRBJ2-3 TRBV7-9 few CASSLNRGVYTDTQYF TGTGCCAGCAGCTTAAACAGGGGGGTTTATACAGATACGCAGTATTTT
NA TRBJ2-1 TRBV5-4 once CASSRQNEQFF TGTGCCAGCAGCAGACAGAATGAGCAGTTCTTC
TRBD2 TRBJ2-7 TRBV28 few CASSFSLAGTYEQYF TGTGCCAGCAGTTTTTCTCTAGCGGGGACCTACGAGCAGTACTTC
TRBD2 TRBJ2-5 TRBV6-1 NA CASRTSGRAQETQYF TGTGCCAGCAGGACTAGCGGGAGGGCCCAAGAGACCCAGTACTTC
NA TRBJ2-5 TRBV7-2 few CASSLVFQETQYF TGTGCCAGCAGCTTGGTCTTCCAAGAGACCCAGTACTTC
NA TRBJ1-2 TRBV24-1 NA CATSDPGTGRGYTF TGTGCCACCAGTGATCCCGGGACTGGTCGGGGCTACACCTTC
TRBD2 TRBJ2-1 TRBV20-1 few CSARVLAGGYNEQFF TGCAGTGCTAGGGTCCTAGCGGGAGGATACAATGAGCAGTTCTTC
NA TRBJ1-1 TRBV4-3 NA CASSQGPDTEAFF TGCGCCAGCAGCCAAGGACCAGATACTGAAGCTTTCTTT
NA TRBJ1-5 TRBV5-6 once CASSLAEQGSYQPQHF TGTGCCAGCAGCTTGGCCGAACAGGGAAGTTATCAGCCCCAGCATTTT
NA TRBJ2-7 TRBV28 NA CASSFRGRRGYEQYF TGTGCCAGCAGTTTTCGTGGGCGGCGTGGGTACGAGCAGTACTTC
TRBD1 TRBJ2-7 TRBV7-9 few CASSPKTGGSEQYF TGTGCCAGCAGCCCAAAGACAGGGGGGTCCGAGCAGTACTTC
NA TRBJ2-7 TRBV20-1 few CSAIRDLTYEQYF TGCAGTGCTATCCGGGACCTAACCTACGAGCAGTACTTC
NA TRBJ1-5 TRBV10-3 few CAISDSATDQPQHF TGTGCCATCAGTGACTCGGCCACTGATCAGCCCCAGCATTTT
TRBD1 TRBJ2-3 TRBV7-2 large CASSLGTGHTDTQYF TGTGCCAGCAGCTTAGGGACAGGGCACACAGATACGCAGTATTTT
NA TRBJ2-2 TRBV20-1 NA CSVGGPFTGELFF TGCAGTGTAGGCGGTCCCTTCACCGGGGAGCTGTTTTTT
NA TRBJ1-6 TRBV28 NA CASASLGSYNSPLHF TGTGCCAGCGCCTCCCTGGGGAGCTATAATTCACCCCTCCACTTT
NA TRBJ2-3 TRBV20-1 NA CSARVRASDTQYF TGCAGTGCTAGAGTGCGGGCTTCAGATACGCAGTATTTT
NA TRBJ1-5 TRBV12-3/TRBV12-4 NA CASSPKNQPQHF TGTGCCAGCAGTCCTAAGAATCAGCCCCAGCATTTT
NA TRBJ1-2 TRBV19 NA CASSKLARANGYTF TGTGCCAGTAGTAAGTTGGCCAGGGCAAATGGCTACACCTTC